Below are 26 T cell receptor beta chains sequenced from a single sample in a study of STAT5B mutations in CD4+ large granular lymphocyte leukemia. Produced via immunoSEQ multiplex PCR; TCRdb's table is partial and in-frame only. Of under 40,000 clones listed, 71% were seen once; the top ten hold around 0.44%. Material: CD4+ T cells from blood buffy coats. All receptors come from a human donor in good health.

This clone was seen a few times. The chain recombines TRBV18 with TRBJ1-5; D may be TRBD1 (6 bases). The CDR3 consists of 15 residues. Trimming took off 5 bases at V and 0 bases at J, with 11 bases between the two ends. Germline-derived CDR1 and CDR2 are KGHSH and LQKENI. The CDR3 here is CASSVDRHSNQPQHF. CDR3 bases: TGTGCCAGCTCAGTTGACAGGCATAGCAATCAGCCCCAGCATTTT.

The chain couples TRBV6-1 to TRBJ1-4; 9 nucleotides line up with TRBD1. This CDR3 contains 14 residues. Per germline, CDR1 MNHNS and CDR2 SASEGT. J gave up 8 bases and V 6 bases, and 7 bases lay outside the gene matches. The CDR3 loop is CASRDRQGGEKLFF. In DNA, the CDR3 is TGTGCCAGCAGGGACCGACAGGGGGGAGAAAAACTGTTTTTT.

The V and J genes are TRBV2 and TRBJ2-3, with 7 bases matching TRBD1. Germline CDR1 SNHLY, CDR2 FYNNEI. J lost 0 bases, V lost 4 bases, and 1 base had no gene match. There are 14 residues in the CDR3. The CDR3 loop is CASSGQGSTDTQYF. In DNA, the CDR3 is TGTGCCAGCAGTGGACAGGGCAGCACAGATACGCAGTATTTT.

This clone was seen a few times. This sequence joins TRBV25-1 and TRBJ1-6, with a possible D match to TRBD1 (6 bases). The CDR3 spans 13 residues. V was pared by 10 bases and J by 10 bases, with 17 bases between. Germline V gene sequence: CDR1 MGHDK, CDR2 SYGVNS. The CDR3 DNA reads TGTGCCACCAGGACAGAGGCAGGCTCACCCCTCCACTTT. It translates to CATRTEAGSPLHF.

J is TRBJ1-2 and V is TRBV28; TRBD1 matches at 10 bases. The J segment lost 6 bases and the V segment lost 3 bases, leaving 4 bases of the junction unmatched. The germline CDR1 and CDR2 sequences are MDHEN and SYDVKM. There are 14 residues in the CDR3. CDR3 nucleotide sequence: TGTGCCAGCAGTTTGGGACAGGGGAGGGATGGCTACACCTTC. Protein sequence: CASSLGQGRDGYTF.

The gene calls are TRBV6-5 and TRBJ1-4; TRBD1 aligns across 7 bases. The CDR3 has 16 amino acids. Unmatched junction bases numbered 10, after V lost 4 bases and J lost 5 bases. Germline CDR1 MNHEY, CDR2 SVGAGI. The CDR3 DNA reads TGTGCCAGCAGTTTCAGGGACAGCCCGCCGAATGAAAAACTGTTTTTT. It yields the protein CASSFRDSPPNEKLFF.

Judged by abundance, this clone is medium-sized. The J gene is TRBJ1-1, the V gene TRBV6-1; D possibly corresponds to TRBD1 (5 bases). V gave up 2 bases and J gave up 4 bases, with 11 bases separating them. From germline, CDR1 is MNHNS and CDR2 SASEGT. The CDR3 is 14 amino acids. This CDR3 is CASSENGDGTEAFF. The CDR3, as DNA: TGTGCCAGCAGTGAAAACGGGGACGGCACTGAAGCTTTCTTT.

This chain connects TRBV19 to TRBJ1-6; a weak D match, TRBD1 (5 bases). The germline gives CDR1 LNHDA, CDR2 SQIVND (reference sequence). CDR3 length equals 16 residues. V was pared by 4 bases and J by 6 bases, with 16 bases between. The CDR3 coding sequence is TGTGCCAGTAGTAACCTCCGCGGGACGGCTAATTCACCCCTCCACTTT. Protein: CASSNLRGTANSPLHF.

This chain links TRBV11-3 with TRBJ2-7; 10 positions agree with TRBD1. Germline V gene sequence: CDR1 SGHNT, CDR2 YENEEA. V gave up 1 base and J gave up 6 bases; unmatched junction bases: 6. The CDR3 is 15 residues long. The CDR3 nucleotides read TGTGCCAGCAGCTTAGGACAGGGGGCAGGGAGCGAGCAGTACTTC. It yields the protein CASSLGQGAGSEQYF.

The chain carries TRBV11-3 and TRBJ2-1; 11 bases line up with TRBD1. The V gene's germline CDR1 is SGHNT and CDR2 YENEEA. The V segment lost 5 bases and the J segment 10 bases; nucleotides outside the gene matches: 7. The CDR3 loop spans 14 amino acids. In DNA form, the CDR3 reads TGTGCCAGCAGCCGCGGACAGGGGGCTGAAGAGCAGTTCTTC. Protein product: CASSRGQGAEEQFF.

The rearrangement uses TRBV6-5 and TRBJ1-2; D gene uncertain. This CDR3 region has 15 residues. CDR1 is MNHEY and CDR2 is SVGAGI in the germline V gene. V lost 4 bases and J lost 7, with 19 bases in between. The CDR3 DNA follows: TGTGCCAGCAGTTCCCCGGGCAGTCCTCGTGGTGGCTACACCTTC. Protein sequence: CASSSPGSPRGGYTF.

V and J are TRBV30 and TRBJ1-5; 9 nucleotides align to TRBD1. Losses at the gene ends were 1 base for V and 4 bases for J; bases not matched to a gene: 8. This CDR3 comprises 16 residues. The germline CDR1 and CDR2 sequences are GTSNPN and SVGIG (reference sequence). CDR3 nucleotides: TGTGCCTGGAGTGCTCCTCTAGGGACAGGGAATCAGCCCCAGCATTTT. This encodes CAWSAPLGTGNQPQHF.

J is TRBJ2-2 and V is TRBV9; a possible D gene is TRBD2 (6 bases). Per the germline V gene, CDR1 is SGDLS and CDR2 is YYNGEE. The CDR3 contains 16 residues. V lost 5 bases and J 6 bases, leaving 20 bases between the germline ends. This CDR3 reads CASREGKELPSGELFF. The CDR3, as DNA: TGTGCCAGCAGGGAGGGAAAGGAGCTTCCTTCCGGGGAGCTGTTTTTT.

V gene TRBV9 combines with J gene TRBJ2-1, with a tentative D call TRBD2 (6 bases). This CDR3 spans 15 amino acids. From germline, CDR1 is SGDLS and CDR2 YYNGEE. Trimming stripped 4 bases from V and 10 bases from J, with 21 bases between. The CDR3 spells CASSTSGTAFREQFF. The CDR3, as DNA: TGTGCCAGCAGCACATCCGGGACTGCATTTCGCGAGCAGTTCTTC.

This clone was seen a few times. The gene calls are TRBV10-3 and TRBJ1-2, with a tentative D call TRBD1 (6 bases). The CDR3 covers 13 residues. V shed 3 bases and J shed 5 bases, with 10 bases lying between them. CDR1 is ENHRY, CDR2 SYGVKD, per germline. The CDR3 protein is CAISEPQGYGYTF. CDR3 nucleotide sequence: TGTGCCATCAGTGAACCACAGGGTTATGGCTACACCTTC.

The CDR3: CASSLASGGAEAFF. The CDR3 coding sequence is TGTGCCAGCAGCTTGGCCTCAGGGGGGGCTGAAGCTTTCTTT. V gene TRBV5-6 combines with J gene TRBJ1-1; TRBD1 matches at 7 bases. The CDR3 has 14 amino acids. V dropped 0 bases and J dropped 6; count of bases not matched to a gene: 5. Per the germline V gene, CDR1 is SGHDT and CDR2 is YYEEEE.

Only a few counts were recorded for this clone. The chain has TRBV6-1 and TRBJ1-6; D is uncertain. The CDR3 extends over 17 amino acids. From germline, CDR1 is MNHNS and CDR2 SASEGT. The V gene lost 3 bases and the J gene lost 0 bases, with 12 bases spanning the gap. CDR3 bases: TGTGCCAGCAGTGACAGACCAGAGAGCTCCTATAATTCACCCCTCCACTTT. Translated: CASSDRPESSYNSPLHF.

On this clone: Other DNA sequences in the sample encode the same CDR3. V gene TRBV7-2 combines with J gene TRBJ2-1; D is ambiguous. CDR3 length: 13 amino acids. V lost 5 bases, J lost 5 bases, and 10 bases lay in between. Germline loops: CDR1 SGHTA, CDR2 FQGNSA. The CDR3 sequence is CASSLSRDNEQFF. CDR3 nucleotide sequence: TGTGCCAGCAGCCTTAGTCGGGACAATGAGCAGTTCTTC.

This rearrangement joins TRBV28 to TRBJ1-5; D is possibly TRBD1 (6 bases). Trimming shortened V by 7 bases and J by 2 bases, and 9 bases separated the two germline ends. The CDR3 totals 13 residues. Germline V gene lookup returns CDR1 MDHEN and CDR2 SYDVKM. In DNA form, the CDR3 reads TGTGCCAGCACCTGGGGGCGCAATCAGCCCCAGCATTTT. Amino acid sequence: CASTWGRNQPQHF.

The chain's CDR3 is CASSFFGDRGSFGYGYTF. The CDR3 DNA is TGTGCCAGCAGTTTTTTTGGGGACAGGGGATCTTTTGGGTATGGCTACACCTTC. The chain uses TRBV27 and TRBJ1-2; 10 nucleotides agree with TRBD1. The CDR3 has 18 amino acids. Germline V lookup: CDR1 MNHEY, CDR2 SMNVEV (reference sequence). V dropped 3 bases and J dropped 5; count of bases not matched to a gene: 15.

The chain uses TRBV19 and TRBJ2-1, with unresolved D. CDR3 size: 15 residues. Germline V gene data show CDR1 as LNHDA and CDR2 as SQIVND (reference sequence). Trimming stripped 1 base from V and 4 bases from J, with 11 bases between. CDR3 region: CASSIGSQLYNEQFF. The CDR3 DNA follows: TGTGCCAGTAGTATAGGGTCACAGTTGTACAATGAGCAGTTCTTC. The whole variable domain, remainder taken from reference TRBV19 and TRBJ2-1, is DGGITQSPKYLFRKEGQNVTLSCEQNLNHDAMYWYRQDPGQGLRLIYYSQIVNDFQKGDIAEGYSVSREKKESFPLTVTSAQKNPTAFYLCASSIGSQLYNEQFFGPGTRLTVL.

This chain joins TRBV5-4 and TRBJ1-1; TRBD1 is a possible D gene (6 bases). Germline V gene data show CDR1 as SGHNT and CDR2 as YYREEE (reference sequence). CDR3 size: 15 residues. Trimming removed 6 bases from V and 1 base from J, with 16 bases in between. The chain's CDR3 is CASTPGGGRNTEAFF. CDR3 nucleotide sequence: TGTGCCAGCACCCCCGGGGGGGGGCGGAACACTGAAGCTTTCTTT. The full variable domain, with the rest looked up from reference TRBV5-4 and TRBJ1-1, is ETGVTQSPTHLIKTRGQQVTLRCSSQSGHNTVSWYQQALGQGPQFIFQYYREEENGRGNFPPRFSGLQFPNYSSELNVNALELDDSALYLCASTPGGGRNTEAFFGQGTRLTVV.

CDR3 bases: TGTGCCAGCAGTGAAGGGGTCCACTCTGGGGCCAACGTCCTGACTTTC. Translation: CASSEGVHSGANVLTF. This chain links TRBV6-1 with TRBJ2-6; no clear D gene. The germline V and J ends were trimmed by 1 base and 0 bases, with 7 bases remaining between them. The germline CDR1 and CDR2 sequences are MNHNS and SASEGT. The CDR3 loop spans 16 amino acids.

In nucleotides, the CDR3 is TGCAGCGCCTTTAGACAGGGTAATGAAGCTTTCTTT. Its protein product is CSAFRQGNEAFF. The chain recombines TRBV29-1 with TRBJ1-1; 7 nucleotides match TRBD1. Looked up from germline, CDR1 is SQVTM and CDR2 is ANQGSEA. Germline trimming cut 7 bases from V and 7 bases from J; bases unmatched to any gene: 9. This CDR3 is built from 12 residues.

The rearrangement links TRBV6-5 to TRBJ1-2; no clear D gene. With 4 bases removed from V and 1 base from J, the gap between germline ends came to 7 bases. This CDR3 has 13 residues. Germline values: CDR1 MNHEY, CDR2 SVGAGI. The CDR3 nucleotides are TGTGCCAGCAGTTTGGGTCTTAACTATGGCTACACCTTC. Its protein product is CASSLGLNYGYTF.

This clone came up once. This rearrangement joins TRBV9 to TRBJ1-3; D possibly corresponds to TRBD1 (6 bases). The CDR3 extends over 16 amino acids. V lost 0 bases and J 4 bases, leaving 14 bases between the germline ends. From germline, CDR1 is SGDLS and CDR2 YYNGEE. The CDR3 sequence: CASSVGTGPSGNTIYF. CDR3 nucleotide sequence: TGTGCCAGCAGCGTAGGTACAGGGCCTTCGGGAAACACCATATATTTT.